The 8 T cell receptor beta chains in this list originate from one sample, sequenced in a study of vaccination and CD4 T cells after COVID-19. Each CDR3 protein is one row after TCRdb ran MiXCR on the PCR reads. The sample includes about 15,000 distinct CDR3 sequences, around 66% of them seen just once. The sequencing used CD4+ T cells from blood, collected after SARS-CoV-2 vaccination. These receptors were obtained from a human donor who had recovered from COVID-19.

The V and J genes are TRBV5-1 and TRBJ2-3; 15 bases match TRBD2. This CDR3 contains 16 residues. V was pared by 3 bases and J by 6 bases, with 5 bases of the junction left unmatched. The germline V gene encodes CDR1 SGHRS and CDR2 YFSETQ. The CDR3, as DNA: TGCGCCAGCAGCTCCGGACTAGCGGGAGGGCTGGATACGCAGTATTTT. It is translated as CASSSGLAGGLDTQYF.

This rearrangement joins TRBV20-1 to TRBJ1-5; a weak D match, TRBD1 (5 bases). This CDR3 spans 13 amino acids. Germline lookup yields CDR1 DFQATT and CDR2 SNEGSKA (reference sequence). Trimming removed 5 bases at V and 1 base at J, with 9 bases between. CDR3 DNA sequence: TGCAGTGCTCGAGGGGCAAGCAATCAGCCCCAGCATTTT. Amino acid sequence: CSARGASNQPQHF.

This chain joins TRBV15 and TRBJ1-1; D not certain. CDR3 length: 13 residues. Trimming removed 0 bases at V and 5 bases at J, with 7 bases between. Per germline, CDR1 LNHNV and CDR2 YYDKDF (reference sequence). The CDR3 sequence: CATSRDLGTEAFF. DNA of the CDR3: TGTGCCACCAGCAGAGATCTAGGAACTGAAGCTTTCTTT.

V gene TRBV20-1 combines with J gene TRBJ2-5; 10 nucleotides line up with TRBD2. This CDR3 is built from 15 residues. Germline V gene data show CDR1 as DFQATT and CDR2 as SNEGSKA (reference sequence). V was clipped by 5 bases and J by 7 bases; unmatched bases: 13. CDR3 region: CSAPPLLAGLGTQYF. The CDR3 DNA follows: TGCAGTGCTCCCCCGTTACTAGCGGGATTGGGGACCCAGTACTTC.

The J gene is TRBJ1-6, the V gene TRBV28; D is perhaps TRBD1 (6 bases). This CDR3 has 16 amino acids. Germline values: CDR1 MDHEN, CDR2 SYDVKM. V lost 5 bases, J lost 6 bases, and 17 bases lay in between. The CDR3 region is CASSPGTRGGNSPLHF. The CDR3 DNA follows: TGTGCCAGCAGTCCCGGGACAAGGGGTGGTAATTCACCCCTCCACTTT.

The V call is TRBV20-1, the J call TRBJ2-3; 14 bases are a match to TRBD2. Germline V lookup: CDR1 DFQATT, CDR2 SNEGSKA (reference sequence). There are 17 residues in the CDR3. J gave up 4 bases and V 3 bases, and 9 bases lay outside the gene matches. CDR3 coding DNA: TGCAGTGCTAGGGGGACTAGCGGGAGAGGTTTGGCAGATACGCAGTATTTT. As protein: CSARGTSGRGLADTQYF.

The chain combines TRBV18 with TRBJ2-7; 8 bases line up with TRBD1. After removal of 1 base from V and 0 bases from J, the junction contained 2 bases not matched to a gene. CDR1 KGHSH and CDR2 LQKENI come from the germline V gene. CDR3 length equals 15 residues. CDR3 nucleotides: TGTGCCAGCTCACCACGGACAGGGTCCTCCTACGAGCAGTACTTC. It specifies CASSPRTGSSYEQYF.

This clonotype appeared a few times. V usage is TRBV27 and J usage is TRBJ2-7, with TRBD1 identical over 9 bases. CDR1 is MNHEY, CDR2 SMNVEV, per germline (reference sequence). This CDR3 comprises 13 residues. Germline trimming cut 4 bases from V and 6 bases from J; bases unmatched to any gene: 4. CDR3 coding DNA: TGTGCCAGCAGTTGGGACAGGGAGGGCGAGCAGTACTTC. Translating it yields CASSWDREGEQYF.